This T cell receptor (beta chain) emerged from a study of chemoradiotherapy in HPV16-positive cancers. General study points: Functional assays defining HPV-specific T cells used only a couple of HPV16-positive patients. Candidate HPV-specific clones and E7-related TCR motifs grew in tumor during treatment.

To note about this clone: Its antigen remains unidentified.

This CDR3 contains 13 residues. Germline lookup yields CDR1 MRHNA and CDR2 SNTAGT. V lost 4 bases to trimming and J lost 2 bases, with 8 bases between them. Clones were read by immunoSEQ multiplex PCR, and TCRdb kept only the in-frame ones, dropping some. The table has 20,000 to 25,000 clones, approximately 90% seen once; the top ten hold approximately 5.8%. The sequencing used blood, collected from a patient who underwent chemoradiotherapy. The receptor comes from a human donor with HPV-associated anogenital cancer. The chain uses TRBV6-4 and TRBJ2-5; D ambiguous. The CDR3 nucleotides are TGTGCCAGCAGTGTGGGCCCGCAAGAGACCCAGTACTTC. It encodes CASSVGPQETQYF.